This is a list of T cell receptor beta chains from one sample in a study of blood T cell repertoires in COVID-19. The assay was immunoSEQ multiplex PCR, and TCRdb's table has in-frame clones only and misses some. The sample has more than 200,000 clones, 85% to 90% seen once. Input material: PBMCs or T cells enriched from blood (not recorded which). All receptors come from a woman aged 45 to 65 who had recovered from COVID-19. Each CDR3 is given with its conserved first and last residue. The D gene is left open where the match is weak. The listing skips clone size in some rows; elsewhere it reads once, few, many or a size class.

size	V	D	J	DNA	CDR3
NA	TRBV15	NA	TRBJ2-3	TGTGCCACCAGTGGGAGAGAGGCTGATACGCAGTATTTT	CATSGREADTQYF
NA	TRBV23-1	TRBD2	TRBJ2-5	TGCGCCAGCAGTCCTTGGGTTAGCGGGGGGGAGACCCAGTACTTC	CASSPWVSGGETQYF
NA	TRBV24-1	NA	TRBJ2-3	TGTGCCACCAGTGATTTGCGGCAGGGAGGCTATACGCAGTATTTT	CATSDLRQGGYTQYF
few	TRBV5-4	NA	TRBJ2-3	TGTGCCAGCACCACCTCCCCCGTCCCGAATGCCCTAAGCACAGATACGCAGTATTTT	CASTTSPVPNALSTDTQYF
NA	TRBV5-4	NA	TRBJ2-3	TGTGCCAGCAGCTCCGGGACTAGCACAGATACGCAGTATTTT	CASSSGTSTDTQYF
NA	TRBV13	TRBD1	TRBJ2-4	TGTGCCAGCAGCTTATCGGGACAGGCCAAAAACATTCAGTACTTC	CASSLSGQAKNIQYF
NA	TRBV4-1	NA	TRBJ2-7	TGCGCCAGCAGCCACCCTACCTCCTACGAGCAGTACTTC	CASSHPTSYEQYF
NA	TRBV9	TRBD2	TRBJ2-5	TGTGCCAGCAGCGTAGGACTAGCGGGAGATTCTGAGACCCAGTACTTC	CASSVGLAGDSETQYF
NA	TRBV4-3	TRBD2	TRBJ2-1	TGCGCCAGCAGCCAAGAGGGACTAGGGTACAATGAGCAGTTCTTC	CASSQEGLGYNEQFF
NA	TRBV12-3/TRBV12-4	TRBD1	TRBJ1-2	TGTGCCAGCAGGCAGGGGGCGAATGGCTACACCTTC	CASRQGANGYTF
NA	TRBV19	TRBD2	TRBJ2-1	TGTGCCAGTATGACTAGCGGTTTTTTGTACAATGAGCAGTTCTTC	CASMTSGFLYNEQFF
NA	TRBV10-2	NA	TRBJ2-7	TGCGCCAGCATCTCAGGGGTCTCCGACGAGCAGTACTTC	CASISGVSDEQYF
NA	TRBV6-5	TRBD1	TRBJ1-5	TGTGCCAGCAGTTGGACAGGGGGGAGCAATCAGCCCCAGCATTTT	CASSWTGGSNQPQHF
NA	TRBV5-1	TRBD1	TRBJ2-7	TGCGCCAGCAGACGAGACAGGGGTGTCTACGAGCAGTACTTC	CASRRDRGVYEQYF
NA	TRBV5-1	TRBD2	TRBJ2-1	TGCGCCAGCAGCCCGCCGGGACTAGCGGGAGGCAATGAGCAGTTCTTC	CASSPPGLAGGNEQFF
NA	TRBV6-5	NA	TRBJ1-4	TGTGCCAGCAACAGGGATATCTCTGAAAAACTGTTTTTT	CASNRDISEKLFF
NA	TRBV19	NA	TRBJ2-7	TGTGCCAGTAGTATCACAGGGAGCTCCTACGAGCAGTACTTC	CASSITGSSYEQYF
NA	TRBV11-1	NA	TRBJ2-5	TGTGCCAGCAGCTTAGAGGGGGGGTCAGAGACCCAGTACTTC	CASSLEGGSETQYF
NA	TRBV4-1	NA	TRBJ2-7	TGCGCCAGCAGCCATTCCGGCTACGAGCAGTACTTC	CASSHSGYEQYF
NA	TRBV7-6	TRBD1	TRBJ1-2	TGTGCCAGCAGCTACGACAGGGGGAGTAACTATGGCTACACCTTC	CASSYDRGSNYGYTF
NA	TRBV6-4	TRBD1	TRBJ1-6	TGTGCCAGCAGTCGGACAGGGGAGAATTCACCCCTCCACTTT	CASSRTGENSPLHF
NA	TRBV7-2	TRBD1	TRBJ1-2	TGTGCCAGCAGCTTAGGGACAGGCCATGGCTACACCTTC	CASSLGTGHGYTF
NA	TRBV4-1	NA	TRBJ1-4	TGCGCCAGCAGCCCCTACGCCAACAGGGTAGATAATGAAAAACTGTTTTTT	CASSPYANRVDNEKLFF
few	TRBV2	TRBD1	TRBJ1-2	TGTGCCAGCAGTGTTGGACAGGGGAATGGCTACACCTTC	CASSVGQGNGYTF
NA	TRBV25-1	NA	TRBJ2-2	TGTGCCAGCAGTGGGCGGACGAACACCGGGGAGCTGTTTTTT	CASSGRTNTGELFF
NA	TRBV27	TRBD2	TRBJ2-1	TGTGCCAGCAGTCCGGGGACTAGCGGGAGCTATGAGCAGTTCTTC	CASSPGTSGSYEQFF
NA	TRBV29-1	NA	TRBJ1-1	TGCAGCGTTTCCGAGGGAACCTTGAACACTGAAGCTTTCTTT	CSVSEGTLNTEAFF
NA	TRBV5-1	TRBD2	TRBJ2-7	TGCGCCAGCAGCTTGGGACTAGCGGGCGAGCAGTACTTC	CASSLGLAGEQYF
NA	TRBV9	NA	TRBJ2-1	TGTGCCAGCAGCTATGACAATGAGCAGTTCTTC	CASSYDNEQFF
NA	TRBV10-1	NA	TRBJ1-5	TGCGCCAGAAACACGACACCGGCCGCGATCAATCAGCCCCAGCATTTT	CARNTTPAAINQPQHF
NA	TRBV5-4	TRBD2	TRBJ2-3	TGTGCCAGCAGCTTGGGGGCTAGCGGGAGGACAGATACGCAGTATTTT	CASSLGASGRTDTQYF
NA	TRBV19	NA	TRBJ1-5	TGTGCCAGTAGTATAGGCGGGGGGGCTAATCAGCCCCAGCATTTT	CASSIGGGANQPQHF
few	TRBV6-1	NA	TRBJ1-5	TGTGCCAGCAGTGAAGCGCCCTACAATCAGCCCCAGCATTTT	CASSEAPYNQPQHF
NA	TRBV18	NA	TRBJ2-1	TGTGCCAGCTCACCACCGCGCGGTCCCTACAATGAGCAGTTCTTC	CASSPPRGPYNEQFF
NA	TRBV2	NA	TRBJ2-5	TGTGCCAGCAGTGAACGGTTCCGGGAGACCCAGTACTTC	CASSERFRETQYF
NA	TRBV3-1/TRBV3-2	NA	TRBJ1-6	TGTGCCAGCAGCCAAGGGCGCAGGGTGGGGTGGATCGGAAATTCACCCCTCCACTTT	CASSQGRRVGWIGNSPLHF
once	TRBV11-2	TRBD2	TRBJ2-7	TGTGCCAGCAGCCCAACGGCGGGAGGCTACGAGCAGTACTTC	CASSPTAGGYEQYF
NA	TRBV20-1	NA	TRBJ2-1	TGCAGTGCTAGTAGGGAGATTGTGTTCAATGAGCAGTTCTTC	CSASREIVFNEQFF
NA	TRBV28	TRBD1	TRBJ1-2	TGTGCCAGCAGACTTACAGGGGACTATGGCTACACCTTC	CASRLTGDYGYTF
NA	TRBV6-5	NA	TRBJ2-5	TGTGCCAGCAGTTACGGCGGCGGAGAGACCCAGTACTTC	CASSYGGGETQYF
NA	TRBV13	NA	TRBJ2-7	TGTGCCAGCAGCTTAGGCCCGTATTACTACGAGCAGTACTTC	CASSLGPYYYEQYF
NA	TRBV7-3	TRBD2	TRBJ2-5	TGTGCCAGCAGCTTCGCGGTAGCGGGAGGGTGGTACCAAGAGACCCAGTACTTC	CASSFAVAGGWYQETQYF
NA	TRBV30	TRBD2	TRBJ2-1	TGTGCCTGGAGCCCTAGCGGGAGGTGGAATGAGCAGTTCTTC	CAWSPSGRWNEQFF
NA	TRBV18	NA	TRBJ2-5	TGTGCCAGCTCACCATTGGCAGCTAGAAAAGAGACCCAGTACTTC	CASSPLAARKETQYF
once	TRBV27	NA	TRBJ1-5	TGTGCCAGCAGTTTATGGGAGCATCAGCCCCAGCATTTT	CASSLWEHQPQHF
NA	TRBV11-2	TRBD1	TRBJ1-2	TGTGCCAGCAGACCAATCGGGAACAGGGGGTACTATGGCTACACCTTC	CASRPIGNRGYYGYTF
NA	TRBV19	NA	TRBJ1-2	TGTGCCAGTAGTCTCAGGTCTGACAGTGGCTACACCTTC	CASSLRSDSGYTF
NA	TRBV6-5	NA	TRBJ1-4	TGTGCCAGCACCGCTCGGACAAATGAAAAACTGTTTTTT	CASTARTNEKLFF
many	TRBV7-9	TRBD2	TRBJ2-1	TGTGCCAGCAGCTTACCCGGGGCGGCGGGAGTTAGGAGCAATGAGCAGTTCTTC	CASSLPGAAGVRSNEQFF
once	TRBV29-1	NA	TRBJ1-5	TGCAGCGTGGCAGGGATTTCGGGCAATCAGCCCCAGCATTTT	CSVAGISGNQPQHF
NA	TRBV7-2	TRBD2	TRBJ2-7	TGTGCCAGCAGCTTAGGACTAGCGGGATCCCACGAGCAGTACTTC	CASSLGLAGSHEQYF
NA	TRBV12-3/TRBV12-4	NA	TRBJ1-2	TGTGCCAGCAGGGCAGGGTTGAGTGGCTACACCTTC	CASRAGLSGYTF
NA	TRBV19	TRBD1	TRBJ1-1	TGTGCCAGTAGTATCCACAGGGGAACGACTGAAGCTTTCTTT	CASSIHRGTTEAFF